This T cell receptor beta chain derives from a study of T cells in Graves' hyperthyroidism and ophthalmopathy (dated by TCRdb to between 2018 and 2020). For the wider study: TCR V-J signatures able to tell the groups apart were searched for in a discovery cohort of about a hundred patients, of whom approximately 40 had Graves' ophthalmopathy and around 58 had stable Graves' hyperthyroidism. The study also compared thyroid tissue and blood T-cell repertoires from 5 to 7 Graves' hyperthyroidism patients. After sampling, hyperthyroidism patients received methimazole starting at 30 mg daily, and ophthalmopathy patients received high-dose intravenous methylprednisolone. TCR Vbeta CDR3 sequencing of around 130 peripheral blood samples (roughly 41 ophthalmopathy, 70 to 85 hyperthyroidism and roughly 17 progressor patients) is reported in the paper. For training and testing, the 100 or so patients in the discovery cohort were randomly divided in a 7:3 ratio. Whether ophthalmopathy could be predicted prospectively was tested in an independent validation cohort made up of 18 to 20 hyperthyroidism patients plus 17 patients who later progressed to ophthalmopathy.

A remark on this clonotype: What antigen it recognizes has not been identified. Base quality data are lacking; no much larger clone is found one base away.

Amplification of TCR beta CDR3 regions was carried out from RNA transcripts. A first-round RT-PCR of the TCR CDR3 used the HTBI primer set with the Qiagen OneStep RT-PCR kit. Libraries were constructed in a second round of multiplex PCR, after which size selection and purification were performed. Libraries were sequenced paired-end with 100 bp reads on an Illumina HiSeq2000. Per the original workflow: SOAPnuke was used to process the raw data, with reads discarded if the reads contained adapters or uncalled bases, had a mean Phred below 15, or lacked an exact constant-primer or identifier match. High-quality paired reads were merged using COPE v1.2.5, and each unique nucleotide sequence was defined as a clonotype. MiTCR v1.1 was used to align the clonotypes against IMGT TRBV, TRBD and TRBJ reference segments. Only V-J combinations with frequency above 0.0001, covering about 99% of repertoires, were analysed. The TCS score was defined as F50 (clonal expansion) divided by E x V (chaos), with BLOSUM62-based TCRdist calculated between CDR3 peptides within each V-J. Welch's t-statistics and random forest reduced 500 to 550 V-J features to 13, which were used in a naive Bayes classifier (R e1071). The similarity between thyroid and blood repertoires was quantified using the Morisita-Horn index. The public sequencing data were trimmed at Q25 with fastp and processed into clonotypes with MiXCR by TCRdb, which kept only in-frame beta chains. For every CDR3 protein sequence, its rows merge into one entry that carries the most common genes and DNA. None of the V and J calls come from the authors' own analysis; TCRdb made them. In all, the sample holds around 660,000 distinct CDR3 sequences, and just under 45% of those were seen once. The ten largest clones capture less than 8.5% of the sample.

Patients with uncontrolled infections, other autoimmune diseases, pregnancy or lactation were excluded. Diagnoses were based on clinical symptoms, serum thyroxine and TRAb, thyroid ultrasound and orbital computed tomography. Total RNA was extracted with Trizol reagent, and quality was checked on an Agilent 2100 Bioanalyzer. The CDR3 numbers 14 residues from cysteine through phenylalanine. Of all the DNA, just the CDR3 is kept, 42 bases in frame from base 1. The junction shows trimming of 3 bases on V and 7 bases on J, and the gene matches do not reach 6 bases of it. Per the germline V gene (reference sequence), LNHDA is the CDR1 and SQIVND is the CDR2. Overall study outcomes, separate from this receptor: In validation, progression to ophthalmopathy was predicted by the model with 70.59% sensitivity and 72% to 85% specificity, a median of approximately 6.5 months before onset. Most expanded thyroid clonotypes (frequency above 0.001) were also found in blood, which suggests that blood repertoires may mirror thyroid immune responses. No statistical method was used to fix the sample size in advance, and group allocation was not hidden from the investigators. A model built on a 13 V-J signature distinguished ophthalmopathy from stable hyperthyroidism, reaching 87.88% sensitivity and about 81% specificity in cross-validation and 80%/75% in testing.

Sequenced input: peripheral blood or thyroid tissue (not recorded which). The chain uses TRBV19 and TRBJ1-3, with TRBD1 matching 7 junction bases. This clonotype was obtained from an adult man with Graves' disease, either hyperthyroidism or ophthalmopathy (not recorded which). The CDR3: CASSIRDRRNTIYF. The nucleotide sequence reads TGTGCCAGTAGTATTCGGGACAGACGGAACACCATATATTTT.